This T cell receptor (beta chain) is drawn from a study of lymphopenia after photon versus proton radiotherapy. Broader study findings: Post-nadir TCR diversity decline inversely tracked overall survival among those who died. Better survival with proton therapy was suggested as possible, not demonstrated. Relative stability marked proton patients; photon patients lost diversity and naive cells.

Sequencing used immunoSEQ multiplex PCR; TCRdb keeps in-frame clones, though not all of them. The data contain about 4,900 clones, 88% of them singletons. The V end was cut by 4 bases, the J end by 0 bases, with 9 bases between. Looked up from germline, CDR1 is MDHEN and CDR2 is SYDVKM. The CDR3 is 14 residues long. With respect to this clone: Its target is unknown.

The sequencing here drew on peripheral blood, taken from a patient treated with photon-based radiotherapy. This receptor was taken from a man at least 80 years old with cholangiocarcinoma. The chain is built from TRBV28 and TRBJ1-1; D gene unclear. The CDR3 loop is CASSSRNMNTEAFF. DNA of the CDR3: TGTGCCAGCAGTTCCCGGAACATGAACACTGAAGCTTTCTTT.